A single T cell receptor (beta chain) is shown here with its context. As handled by the study authors: Cell counts per sample came from amplifying reference gene primers. Data came from immunoSEQ multiplex PCR; TCRdb stores just in-frame clones and leaves some out. V, J and clone size are taken as reported in that table, and D and trimming were inferred from the DNA itself. The sample lists around 200,000 clones, roughly 80% seen once, with more than 9% in the top ten. The sample comes from a study of blood T cell repertoires in COVID-19. On the study more broadly: Nucleic acid was either cDNA or gDNA, and it came from T cells, B-cell-depleted T cells, or PBMCs.

CDR3 size: 17 residues. Trimming cost V 1 base and J 4 bases, with 18 bases left between them. CDR1 and CDR2 from the germline V gene are SGHRS and YFSETQ. Source material: peripheral blood. This chain joins TRBV5-1 and TRBJ2-1; TRBD1 might be the D (6 bases). The sequence derives from a woman of 80 years or more with acute or convalescent COVID-19. The CDR3 sequence is CASSLRSIAQGYNEQFF. The CDR3 DNA is TGCGCCAGCAGCTTGCGGTCGATAGCTCAGGGGTACAATGAGCAGTTCTTC.